This T cell receptor (beta chain) was recovered during a study of beta chain features in type 1 diabetes. Study conclusions and caveats: More deletions and fewer insertions at VDJ junctions were found in patients with type 1 diabetes. Naive, central memory and Treg TCRB repertoires appeared more alike in patients than in healthy donors.

Expressed TCRB transcripts were sequenced because the isolated RNA had all been reverse transcribed beforehand. Roughly 3.6 million reads, on average, came from each naive, central memory and regulatory T cell sample. Repertoires were generated with immunoSEQ multiplex PCR, while TCRdb's copy carries only in-frame clones and drops some. In the table there are 350,000 to 400,000 clones, less than 15% of which are singletons. The germline V and J ends were trimmed by 2 bases and 6 bases, with 5 bases remaining between them. CDR3 length equals 11 residues. CDR1 is GTSNPN and CDR2 is SVGIG in the germline V gene (reference sequence). This clone was counted between two and nine times. What it binds is not known.

This chain links TRBV30 with TRBJ2-1; D is unclear. The receptor was isolated from a woman aged 18-35 years in good health. Sequencing was done on a sample of naive CD4+ T cells from blood. This chain's CDR3 is CAWSMANEQFF. CDR3 nucleotides: TGTGCCTGGAGTATGGCCAATGAGCAGTTCTTC.